The clone carrying this T cell receptor (beta chain) appeared a few times. The antigen is undetermined. The sample is drawn from a study of cytomegalovirus exposure and HLA in healthy donors. Study findings and constraints: A highly shared variant cluster was judged a likely technical artifact. Available immune exposure information covered CMV serostatus only. Fewer than 20,000 TCR beta sequences were associated with HLA alleles at 0.05 false discovery rate in a later analysis.

The CDR3 extends over 15 amino acids. Germline-derived CDR1 and CDR2 are MNHNS and SASEGT. J lost 3 bases, V lost 7 bases, and 8 bases had no gene match. The PCR had 60 Vbeta and 13 Jbeta primers. The assay was immunoSEQ multiplex PCR, and TCRdb's table has in-frame clones only and misses some. The data show around 110,000 clones, 70% to 80% seen once. The chain carries TRBV6-1 and TRBJ1-2; 10 positions agree with TRBD1. Sequencing used PBMCs. This sequence was found in a boy between 10 and 17 years old in good health and CMV-seronegative. CDR3 nucleotides: TGTGCCAGCAAAAGACAGGGGGCGCAGGACTATGGCTACACCTTC. It translates to CASKRQGAQDYGYTF.